This TCR beta chain stems from a study of blood T cell repertoires in COVID-19. The trim removed 4 bases at V and 6 bases at J, leaving 6 bases unmatched. The germline V gene has CDR1 LGHDT and CDR2 YNNKEL (reference sequence). The CDR3 is made up of 17 amino acids. Profiled with immunoSEQ multiplex PCR; TCRdb holds only in-frame clones, not every one. The sample consists of about 130,000 clones, about 79% of them appearing once. The sample was peripheral blood. The chain carries TRBV3-1 (or the pseudogene TRBV3-2) and TRBJ2-1; 16 bases agree with TRBD2. The sequence derives from a woman in her forties or fifties with acute or convalescent COVID-19. The CDR3 region has the DNA TGTGCCAGCAGCCTTGGGACTAGCGGGGGGGGTCTCAATGAGCAGTTCTTC. This gives the protein CASSLGTSGGGLNEQFF.